The rows below give T cell receptor beta chains drawn from one sample of a study of T-cell memory formation after mild COVID-19. One entry per CDR3 protein results from TCRdb running MiXCR on the 5' RACE reads. The table lists some 270,000 distinct CDR3 sequences, roughly 14% of them singletons. Sequencing used PBMCs or a T cell subset sorted from them (not recorded which). The receptors come from an adult woman who had mild COVID-19 (a few samples of this study predate the infection). Cell type and time point are not known. The CDR3 runs from the conserved cysteine through the conserved F or W. The listing skips clone size in some rows; elsewhere it reads once, few, many or a size class.

v_gene: TRBV6-5
abundance: few
CDR3aa: CASSPAWSQETQYF

v_gene: TRBV27
abundance: -
CDR3aa: CASSLSIWSGSEQYF

v_gene: TRBV5-1
abundance: -
CDR3aa: CASSRAPLAGNPYEQYF

v_gene: TRBV18
abundance: -
CDR3aa: CASSPGLVETQYF

v_gene: TRBV12-3/TRBV12-4
abundance: -
CDR3aa: CASSLRDFRGNTIYF

v_gene: TRBV5-1
abundance: -
CDR3aa: CASSPRSGGSRELFF

v_gene: TRBV6-5
abundance: -
CDR3aa: CASSYSGRAGNTIYF

v_gene: TRBV24-1
abundance: few
CDR3aa: CATSDFTGAEAFF

v_gene: TRBV12-3/TRBV12-4
abundance: few
CDR3aa: CASRGPRLPPQSEQYF

v_gene: TRBV10-3
abundance: -
CDR3aa: CAISGHQQIFMNTEAFF

v_gene: TRBV15
abundance: -
CDR3aa: CATSRSPRGTVGREQYF

v_gene: TRBV18
abundance: -
CDR3aa: CASSPEVSNTEAFF

v_gene: TRBV25-1
abundance: few
CDR3aa: CASSGGRGYGYTF

v_gene: TRBV5-1
abundance: -
CDR3aa: CASSLGRTSGSVDEQFF

v_gene: TRBV18
abundance: -
CDR3aa: CASSTTELGTQYF

v_gene: TRBV15
abundance: -
CDR3aa: CATSRDRDSQGGQYF

v_gene: TRBV30
abundance: many
CDR3aa: CAWSSGVPYNEQFF

v_gene: TRBV28
abundance: many
CDR3aa: CASSLYRGSSDTQYF

v_gene: TRBV6-2/TRBV6-3
abundance: few
CDR3aa: CASSYSIRTGWSQVSNQPQHF

v_gene: TRBV20-1
abundance: few
CDR3aa: CSARDPRSGAETQYF

v_gene: TRBV2
abundance: -
CDR3aa: CASRVRLAGVGIDEQFF

v_gene: TRBV6-5
abundance: many
CDR3aa: CASSYSTGTGGYEQYF

v_gene: TRBV10-3
abundance: -
CDR3aa: CAISYDRNTEAFF

v_gene: TRBV3-1
abundance: few
CDR3aa: CASSAFAGGLNIQYF

v_gene: TRBV5-6
abundance: many
CDR3aa: CASSLLGLGVPEAFF

v_gene: TRBV20-1
abundance: many
CDR3aa: CSAYSLQGNGGGNTEAFF

v_gene: TRBV7-2
abundance: -
CDR3aa: CASSLAQSSEQFF

v_gene: TRBV2
abundance: many
CDR3aa: CASSEYGTYNEQFF

v_gene: TRBV7-2
abundance: few
CDR3aa: CASSDRGNSPLHF

v_gene: TRBV7-9
abundance: -
CDR3aa: CASFRGDAGAANTGELFF

v_gene: TRBV5-1
abundance: few
CDR3aa: CASSLAQGPTEAFF

v_gene: TRBV6-5
abundance: -
CDR3aa: CASSPPLGSGSTDTQYF

v_gene: TRBV24-1
abundance: -
CDR3aa: CATSVSAGARAGAYNEQFF

v_gene: TRBV5-6
abundance: -
CDR3aa: CASSDQGARNNSPLHF

v_gene: TRBV25-1
abundance: few
CDR3aa: CASSPPGTGTDTQYF

v_gene: TRBV6-5
abundance: -
CDR3aa: CASSYRHSPLHF

v_gene: TRBV10-3
abundance: -
CDR3aa: CAISERGGSYEQYF

v_gene: TRBV5-4
abundance: -
CDR3aa: CASSSGGTSSGGLSETQYF

v_gene: TRBV12-3/TRBV12-4
abundance: -
CDR3aa: CASSLGSFWGESVEQYF

v_gene: TRBV6-2/TRBV6-3
abundance: few
CDR3aa: CASRTRDNSPYEQYF

v_gene: TRBV27
abundance: -
CDR3aa: CASTPTWAMNTEAFF

v_gene: TRBV2
abundance: few
CDR3aa: CASSDVGGTSGYNEQFF

v_gene: TRBV6-5
abundance: few
CDR3aa: CASSTDRRGYSYTF

v_gene: TRBV7-8
abundance: -
CDR3aa: CASSDRVGNQPQHF

v_gene: TRBV20-1
abundance: -
CDR3aa: CSARDPAGTDVILHF

v_gene: TRBV6-6
abundance: few
CDR3aa: CASTAANYGYTF

v_gene: TRBV5-1
abundance: few
CDR3aa: CASSPRGRGSSYEQYF

v_gene: TRBV19
abundance: few
CDR3aa: CASRLISAEGNEQFF

v_gene: TRBV2
abundance: few
CDR3aa: CARDVRTSGMVDTQYF

v_gene: TRBV25-1
abundance: -
CDR3aa: CASSERGGQPQHF

v_gene: TRBV2
abundance: many
CDR3aa: CASRASYEQYF

v_gene: TRBV6-6
abundance: few
CDR3aa: CASSSRLAGGNEQFF

v_gene: TRBV7-6
abundance: -
CDR3aa: CASSLVDRVGARGSYNEQFF